Listed below are T cell receptor beta chains from one sample, sequenced in a study of T cell responses to AZD1222 COVID-19 vaccine. Clones were read by immunoSEQ multiplex PCR, and TCRdb kept only the in-frame ones, dropping some. Found here are under 150,000 clones, around 85% of them singletons; the top ten hold under 2%. The starting material was peripheral blood, obtained on day 0 of AZD1222 vaccination. The origin of the receptors is an adult in good health. CDR3s include the opening cysteine and the closing phenylalanine or tryptophan. D genes are given only for firm matches. Part of the rows lack a size; the others show once, few, many or a class for expanded clones.

>TRBJ1-1|TRBD1|TRBV18|.
TGTGCCAGCTCTCCCGGCCGAGGACAGGGGAACACTGAAGCTTTCTTT
CASSPGRGQGNTEAFF
>TRBJ2-3|TRBD2|TRBV19|.
TGTGCCAGTACGGTAGCGGGGGGGCCGCCAGATACGCAGTATTTT
CASTVAGGPPDTQYF
>TRBJ1-4|.|TRBV5-4|.
TGTGCCAGCAGCTCGGGGGGGCGGGCTGAAAAACTGTTTTTT
CASSSGGRAEKLFF
>TRBJ2-1|.|TRBV7-9|.
TGTGCCAGCAGCTGGGGGCTCCTGGGAAATGAGCAGTTCTTC
CASSWGLLGNEQFF
>TRBJ2-7|.|TRBV5-1|.
TGCGCCAGCAGCTTAAATCGGTACGAGCAGTACTTC
CASSLNRYEQYF
>TRBJ2-7|TRBD1|TRBV7-6|.
TGTGCCAGCAGCTTGCGACAGGGGGCACCGAACGAGCAGTACTTC
CASSLRQGAPNEQYF
>TRBJ1-1|.|TRBV28|once
TGTGCCAGCAGTCTCGCAGAACCCGAAGCTTTCTTT
CASSLAEPEAFF
>TRBJ2-7|TRBD1|TRBV7-9|.
TGTGCCAGCAGCTTATGGGACAGCTCCTACGAGCAGTACTTC
CASSLWDSSYEQYF
>TRBJ1-2|.|TRBV4-3|.
TGCGCCAGCAGCCAGGGGTGGGACACTAACTATGGCTACACCTTC
CASSQGWDTNYGYTF
>TRBJ1-2|.|TRBV19|.
TGTGCCAGTAGTCTGGAACCCTATGGCTACACCTTC
CASSLEPYGYTF
>TRBJ1-1|TRBD1|TRBV27|.
TGTGCCAGCAGTAGAACCGGGACAGGACACACTGAAGCTTTCTTT
CASSRTGTGHTEAFF
>TRBJ1-4|.|TRBV9|.
TGTGCCAGCAGCGCCCGAGGGCAGCTACTTGAAAAACTGTTTTTT
CASSARGQLLEKLFF
>TRBJ1-2|TRBD1|TRBV11-2|.
TGTGCCAGCAGCTCCCCCCGGGACAGGGGGCGGAAGGGCTACACCTTC
CASSSPRDRGRKGYTF
>TRBJ1-2|.|TRBV5-6|.
TGTGCCAGCAGCTTGGAACAGCCCAACTATGGCTACACCTTC
CASSLEQPNYGYTF